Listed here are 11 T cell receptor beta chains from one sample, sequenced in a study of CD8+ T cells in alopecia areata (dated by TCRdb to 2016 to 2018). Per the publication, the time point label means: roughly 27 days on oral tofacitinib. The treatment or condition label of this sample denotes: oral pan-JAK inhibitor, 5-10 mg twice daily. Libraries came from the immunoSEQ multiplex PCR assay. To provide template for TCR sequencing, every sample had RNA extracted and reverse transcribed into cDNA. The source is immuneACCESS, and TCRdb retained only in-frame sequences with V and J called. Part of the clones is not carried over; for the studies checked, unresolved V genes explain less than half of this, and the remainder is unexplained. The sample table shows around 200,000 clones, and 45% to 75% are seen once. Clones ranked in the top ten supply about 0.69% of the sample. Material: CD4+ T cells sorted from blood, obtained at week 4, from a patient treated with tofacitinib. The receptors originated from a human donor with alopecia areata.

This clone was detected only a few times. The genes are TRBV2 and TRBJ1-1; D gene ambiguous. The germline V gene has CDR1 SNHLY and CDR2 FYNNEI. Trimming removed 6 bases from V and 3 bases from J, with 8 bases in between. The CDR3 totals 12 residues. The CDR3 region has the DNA TGTGCCAGCAGGTATGGAGACACTGAAGCTTTCTTT. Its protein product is CASRYGDTEAFF.

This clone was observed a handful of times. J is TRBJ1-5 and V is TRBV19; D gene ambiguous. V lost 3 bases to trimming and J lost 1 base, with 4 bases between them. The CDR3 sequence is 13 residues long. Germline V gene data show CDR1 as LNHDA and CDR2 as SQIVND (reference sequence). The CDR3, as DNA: TGTGCCAGTAGTATGGGGAGCAATCAGCCCCAGCATTTT. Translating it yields CASSMGSNQPQHF.

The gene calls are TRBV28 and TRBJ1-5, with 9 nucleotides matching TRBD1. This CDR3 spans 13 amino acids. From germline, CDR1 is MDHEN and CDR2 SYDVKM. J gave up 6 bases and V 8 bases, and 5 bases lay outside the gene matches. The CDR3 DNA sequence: TGTGCCAGCGCGGGACAGGGCCCTCAGCCCCAGCATTTT. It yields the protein CASAGQGPQPQHF.

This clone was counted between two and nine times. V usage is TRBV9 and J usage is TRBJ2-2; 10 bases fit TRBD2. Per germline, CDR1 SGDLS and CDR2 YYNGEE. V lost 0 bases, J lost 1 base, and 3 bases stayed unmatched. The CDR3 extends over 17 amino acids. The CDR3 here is CASSVGLAGENTGELFF. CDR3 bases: TGTGCCAGCAGCGTAGGGCTAGCGGGAGAGAACACCGGGGAGCTGTTTTTT. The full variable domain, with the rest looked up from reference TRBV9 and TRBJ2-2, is DSGVTQTPKHLITATGQRVTLRCSPRSGDLSVYWYQQSLDQGLQFLIQYYNGEERAKGNILERFSAQQFPDLHSELNLSSLELGDSALYFCASSVGLAGENTGELFFGEGSRLTVL.

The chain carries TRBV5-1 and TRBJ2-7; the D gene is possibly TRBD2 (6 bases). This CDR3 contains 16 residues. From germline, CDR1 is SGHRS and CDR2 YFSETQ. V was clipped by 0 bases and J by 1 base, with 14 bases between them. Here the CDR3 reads CASSLEGTDDSYEQYF. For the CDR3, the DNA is TGCGCCAGCAGCTTGGAAGGGACTGATGATTCCTACGAGCAGTACTTC.

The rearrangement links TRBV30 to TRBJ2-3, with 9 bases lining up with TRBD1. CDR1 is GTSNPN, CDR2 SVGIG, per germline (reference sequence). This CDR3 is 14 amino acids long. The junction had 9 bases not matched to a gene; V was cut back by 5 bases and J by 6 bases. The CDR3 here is CAWATGQGLDTQYF. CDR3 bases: TGTGCCTGGGCCACCGGACAGGGGTTGGATACGCAGTATTTT.

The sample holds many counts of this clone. The CDR3 nucleotides read TGTGCCAGCAGTGCCCGGACAGGGAATGGCTACACCTTC. The encoded protein is CASSARTGNGYTF. The V call is TRBV27, the J call TRBJ1-2; 8 bases are shared with TRBD1. V lost 5 bases and J lost 6; bases outside the gene matches: 5. This CDR3 is built from 13 residues. CDR1 and CDR2 from the germline V gene are MNHEY and SMNVEV (reference sequence).

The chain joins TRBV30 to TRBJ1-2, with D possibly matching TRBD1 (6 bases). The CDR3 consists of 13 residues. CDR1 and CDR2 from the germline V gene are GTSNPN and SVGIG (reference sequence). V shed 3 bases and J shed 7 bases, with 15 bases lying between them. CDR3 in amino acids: CAWSPNRAVGYTF. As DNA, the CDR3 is TGTGCCTGGAGCCCAAACAGGGCGGTTGGCTACACCTTC.

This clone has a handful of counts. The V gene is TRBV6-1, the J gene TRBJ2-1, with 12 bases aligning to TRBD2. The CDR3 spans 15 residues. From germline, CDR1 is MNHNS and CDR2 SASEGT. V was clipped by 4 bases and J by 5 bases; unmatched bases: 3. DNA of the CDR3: TGTGCCAGCAGTGCCCGGACTAGCGGGGACAATGAGCAGTTCTTC. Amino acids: CASSARTSGDNEQFF.

The CDR3 is CASSFGLSYTF. The CDR3 DNA sequence: TGTGCCAGCAGTTTTGGGCTGAGCTACACCTTC. The J gene is TRBJ1-2, the V gene TRBV6-7, with no clear D. TRBV6-7 is assigned to the ORF class and has an uncertain function. This CDR3 spans 11 amino acids. V was shortened by 4 bases and J by 9 bases, with 9 bases between the two germline ends.

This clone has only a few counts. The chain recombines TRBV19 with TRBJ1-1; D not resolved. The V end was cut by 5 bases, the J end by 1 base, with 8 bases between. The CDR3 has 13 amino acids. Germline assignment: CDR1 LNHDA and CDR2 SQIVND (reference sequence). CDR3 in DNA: TGTGCCAGTAGTGTCCGGGCGAACACTGAAGCTTTCTTT. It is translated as CASSVRANTEAFF.